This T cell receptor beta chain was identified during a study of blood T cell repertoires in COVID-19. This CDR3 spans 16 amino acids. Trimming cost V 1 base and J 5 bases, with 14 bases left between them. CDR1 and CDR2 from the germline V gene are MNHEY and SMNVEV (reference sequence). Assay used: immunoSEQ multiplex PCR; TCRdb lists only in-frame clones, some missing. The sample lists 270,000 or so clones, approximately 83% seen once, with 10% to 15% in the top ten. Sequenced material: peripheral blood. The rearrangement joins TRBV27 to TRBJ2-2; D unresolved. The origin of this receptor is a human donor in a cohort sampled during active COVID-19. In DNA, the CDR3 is TGTGCCAGCAGTTTATATTCTCTTCCCTATACCGGGGAGCTGTTTTTT. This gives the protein CASSLYSLPYTGELFF.